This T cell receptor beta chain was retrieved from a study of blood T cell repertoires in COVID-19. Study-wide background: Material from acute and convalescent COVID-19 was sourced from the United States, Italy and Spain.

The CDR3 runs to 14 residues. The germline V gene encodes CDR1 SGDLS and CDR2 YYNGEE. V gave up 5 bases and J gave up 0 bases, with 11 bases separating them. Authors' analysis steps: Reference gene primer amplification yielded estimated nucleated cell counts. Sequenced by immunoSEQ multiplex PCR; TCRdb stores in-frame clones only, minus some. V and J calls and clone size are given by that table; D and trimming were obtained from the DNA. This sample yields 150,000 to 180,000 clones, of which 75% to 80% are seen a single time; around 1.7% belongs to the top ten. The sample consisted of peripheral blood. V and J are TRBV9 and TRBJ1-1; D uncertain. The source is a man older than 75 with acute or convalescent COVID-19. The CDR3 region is CASSGPGVNTEAFF. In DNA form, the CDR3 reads TGTGCCAGCAGTGGGCCCGGGGTGAACACTGAAGCTTTCTTT.